This TCR beta chain is from a study of somatic mutations in cytotoxic T cells in rheumatoid arthritis. Sequencing used immunoSEQ multiplex PCR; TCRdb keeps in-frame clones, though not all of them. The sample contains 9,000 to 15,000 clones, 70% to 80% of which appear only once. Study-wide results and limits: Rheumatoid arthritis patients showed CD8+ clonality increasing with age, unlike healthy controls. Some patients, about an eighth of the 65, had a largest CD8+ clone that exceeded 20% of CD8+ cells.

Comments on this clone: Its antigen is undetermined.

The CDR3 totals 11 residues. With 3 bases removed from V and 8 bases from J, the gap between germline ends came to 8 bases. Germline-derived CDR1 and CDR2 are SGDLS and YYNGEE. This receptor was taken from a man between 65 and 85 years old in good health. Material: CD8+ T cells sorted from blood. The chain joins TRBV9 to TRBJ1-2; D perhaps matches TRBD1 (6 bases). In DNA, the CDR3 is TGTGCCAGCAGCGCCCAGGGGGGCTACACCTTC. This encodes CASSAQGGYTF.